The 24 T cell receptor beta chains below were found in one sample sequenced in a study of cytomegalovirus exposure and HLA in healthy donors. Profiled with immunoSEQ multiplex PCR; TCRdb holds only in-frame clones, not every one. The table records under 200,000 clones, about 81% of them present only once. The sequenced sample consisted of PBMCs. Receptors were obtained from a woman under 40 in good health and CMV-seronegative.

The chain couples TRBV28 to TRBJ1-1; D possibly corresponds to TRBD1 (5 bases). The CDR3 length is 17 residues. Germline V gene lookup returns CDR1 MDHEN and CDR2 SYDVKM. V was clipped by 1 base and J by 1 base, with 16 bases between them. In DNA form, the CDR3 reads TGTGCCAGCAGTTTATATGGGGGGGGTATATGGAACACTGAAGCTTTCTTT. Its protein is CASSLYGGGIWNTEAFF. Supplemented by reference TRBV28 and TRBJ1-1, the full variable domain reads DVKVTQSSRYLVKRTGEKVFLECVQDMDHENMFWYRQDPGLGLRLIYFSYDVKMKEKGDIPEGYSVSREKKERFSLILESASTNQTSMYLCASSLYGGGIWNTEAFFGQGTRLTVV.

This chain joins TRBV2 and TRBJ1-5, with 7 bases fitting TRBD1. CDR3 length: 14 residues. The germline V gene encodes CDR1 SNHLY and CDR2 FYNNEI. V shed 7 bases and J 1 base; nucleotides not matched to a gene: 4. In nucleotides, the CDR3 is TGTGCCAGCACCCAGGACAGGAGCAATCAGCCCCAGCATTTT. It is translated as CASTQDRSNQPQHF.

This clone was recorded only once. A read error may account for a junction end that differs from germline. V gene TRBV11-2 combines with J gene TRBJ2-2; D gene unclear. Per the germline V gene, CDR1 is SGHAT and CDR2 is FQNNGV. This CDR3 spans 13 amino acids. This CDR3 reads CASSLGQTEELFF. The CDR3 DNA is TGTGCCAGCAGCTTAGGACAAACCGAGGAGCTGTTTTTT.

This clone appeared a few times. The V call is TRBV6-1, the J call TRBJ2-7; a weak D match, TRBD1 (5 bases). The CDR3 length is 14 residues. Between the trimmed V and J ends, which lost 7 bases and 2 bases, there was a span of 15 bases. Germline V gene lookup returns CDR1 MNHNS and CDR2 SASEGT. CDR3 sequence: CASTLRQGPYEQYF. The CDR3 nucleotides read TGTGCCAGCACCCTGCGCCAGGGCCCCTACGAGCAGTACTTC.

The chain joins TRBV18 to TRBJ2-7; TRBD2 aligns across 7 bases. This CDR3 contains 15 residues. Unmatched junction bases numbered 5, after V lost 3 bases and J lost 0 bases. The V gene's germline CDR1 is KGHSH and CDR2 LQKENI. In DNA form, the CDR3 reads TGTGCCAGCTCACCTACGGCTAGCGGCTCCTACGAGCAGTACTTC. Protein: CASSPTASGSYEQYF.

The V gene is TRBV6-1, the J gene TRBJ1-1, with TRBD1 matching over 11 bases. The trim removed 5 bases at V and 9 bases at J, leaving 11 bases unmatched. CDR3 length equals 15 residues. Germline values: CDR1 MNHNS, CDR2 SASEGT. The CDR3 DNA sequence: TGTGCCAGCAGTCCTACCGGGACAGGGGGTTTGAAAGCTTTCTTT. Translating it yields CASSPTGTGGLKAFF.

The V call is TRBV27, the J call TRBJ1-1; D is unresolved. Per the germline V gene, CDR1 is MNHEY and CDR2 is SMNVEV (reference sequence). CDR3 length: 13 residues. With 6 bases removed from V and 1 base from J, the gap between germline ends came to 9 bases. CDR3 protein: CASRLTGNTEAFF. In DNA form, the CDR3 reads TGTGCCAGCAGGTTGACGGGGAACACTGAAGCTTTCTTT.

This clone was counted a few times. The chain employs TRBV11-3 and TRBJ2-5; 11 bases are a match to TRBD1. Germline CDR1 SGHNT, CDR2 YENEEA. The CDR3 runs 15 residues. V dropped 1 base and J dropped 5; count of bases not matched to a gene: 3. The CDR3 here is CASSLGTGGLETQYF. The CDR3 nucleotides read TGTGCCAGCAGCTTAGGGACAGGGGGCTTGGAGACCCAGTACTTC. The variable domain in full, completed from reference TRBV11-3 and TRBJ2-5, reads EAGVVQSPRYKIIEKKQPVAFWCNPISGHNTLYWYLQNLGQGPELLIRYENEEAVDDSQLPKDRFSAERLKGVDSTLKIQPAELGDSAVYLCASSLGTGGLETQYFGPGTRLLVL.

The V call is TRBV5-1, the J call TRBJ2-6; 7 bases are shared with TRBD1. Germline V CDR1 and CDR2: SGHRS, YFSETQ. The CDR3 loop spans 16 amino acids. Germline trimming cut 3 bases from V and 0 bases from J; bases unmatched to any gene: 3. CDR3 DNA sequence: TGCGCCAGCAGCTCCGACAGGGCCTCTGGGGCCAACGTCCTGACTTTC. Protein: CASSSDRASGANVLTF.

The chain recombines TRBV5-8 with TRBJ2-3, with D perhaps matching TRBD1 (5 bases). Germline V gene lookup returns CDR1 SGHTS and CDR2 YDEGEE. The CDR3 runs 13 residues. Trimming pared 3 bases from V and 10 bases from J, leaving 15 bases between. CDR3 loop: CASSSDPGLAQYF. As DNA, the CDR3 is TGTGCCAGCAGCTCGGACCCAGGGCTCGCGCAGTATTTT.

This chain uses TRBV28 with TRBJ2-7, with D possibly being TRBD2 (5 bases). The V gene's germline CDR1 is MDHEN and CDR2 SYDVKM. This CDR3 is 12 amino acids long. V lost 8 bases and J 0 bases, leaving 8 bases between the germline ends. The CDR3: CASEGSSYEQYF. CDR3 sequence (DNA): TGTGCCAGCGAGGGAAGCTCCTACGAGCAGTACTTC.

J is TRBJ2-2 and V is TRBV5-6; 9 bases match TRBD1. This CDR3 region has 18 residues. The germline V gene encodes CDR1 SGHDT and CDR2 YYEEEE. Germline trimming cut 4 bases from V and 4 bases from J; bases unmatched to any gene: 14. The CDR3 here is CASSPLSTGGFGTGELFF. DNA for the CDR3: TGTGCCAGCAGCCCCCTCAGTACAGGGGGCTTTGGCACCGGGGAGCTGTTTTTT.

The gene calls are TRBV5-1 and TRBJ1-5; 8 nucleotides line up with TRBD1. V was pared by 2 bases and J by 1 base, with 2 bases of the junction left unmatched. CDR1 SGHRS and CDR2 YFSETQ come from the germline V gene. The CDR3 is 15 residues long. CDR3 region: CASSLQGGSNQPQHF. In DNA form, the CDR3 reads TGCGCCAGCAGCTTACAGGGGGGGAGCAATCAGCCCCAGCATTTT.

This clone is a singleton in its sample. CDR3 sequence: CASRAGLAGYNEQFF. The CDR3 nucleotides read TGTGCCAGTAGAGCTGGACTGGCCGGCTACAATGAGCAGTTCTTC. The chain is built from TRBV19 and TRBJ2-1, with D tentatively TRBD2 (5 bases). Deletions cut 6 bases from V and 3 bases from J, with 15 bases between. Germline-derived CDR1 and CDR2 are LNHDA and SQIVND (reference sequence). The CDR3 runs 15 residues.

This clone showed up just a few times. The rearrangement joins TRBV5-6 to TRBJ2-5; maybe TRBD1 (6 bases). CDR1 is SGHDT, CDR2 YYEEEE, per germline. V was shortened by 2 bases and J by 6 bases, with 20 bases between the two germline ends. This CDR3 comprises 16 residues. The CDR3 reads CASSFGRGRLEKTQYF. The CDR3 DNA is TGTGCCAGCAGCTTCGGCAGGGGCCGCCTCGAGAAGACCCAGTACTTC. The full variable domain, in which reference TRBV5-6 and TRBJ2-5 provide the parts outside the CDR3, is DAGVTQSPTHLIKTRGQQVTLRCSPKSGHDTVSWYQQALGQGPQFIFQYYEEEERQRGNFPDRFSGHQFPNYSSELNVNALLLGDSALYLCASSFGRGRLEKTQYFGPGTRLLVL.

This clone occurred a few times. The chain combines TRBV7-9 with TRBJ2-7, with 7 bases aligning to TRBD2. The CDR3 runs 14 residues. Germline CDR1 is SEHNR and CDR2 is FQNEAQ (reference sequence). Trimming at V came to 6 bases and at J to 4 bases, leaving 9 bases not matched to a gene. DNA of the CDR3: TGTGCCAGCAGGGGAGGGGCACCTACTTACGAGCAGTACTTC. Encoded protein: CASRGGAPTYEQYF.

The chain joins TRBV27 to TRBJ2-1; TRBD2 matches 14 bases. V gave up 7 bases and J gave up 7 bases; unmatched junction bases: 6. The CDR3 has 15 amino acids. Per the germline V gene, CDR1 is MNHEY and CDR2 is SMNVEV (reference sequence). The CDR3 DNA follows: TGTGCCAGCACCACCGGGACTAGCGGGAGAAATGAGCAGTTCTTC. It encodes CASTTGTSGRNEQFF.

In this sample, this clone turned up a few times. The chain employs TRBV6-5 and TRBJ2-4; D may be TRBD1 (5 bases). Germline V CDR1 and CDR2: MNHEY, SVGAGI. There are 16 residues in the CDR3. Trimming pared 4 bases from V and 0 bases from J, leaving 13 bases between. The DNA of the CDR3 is TGTGCCAGCAGTTCATATAGGGGAATAGCCAAAAACATTCAGTACTTC. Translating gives CASSSYRGIAKNIQYF.

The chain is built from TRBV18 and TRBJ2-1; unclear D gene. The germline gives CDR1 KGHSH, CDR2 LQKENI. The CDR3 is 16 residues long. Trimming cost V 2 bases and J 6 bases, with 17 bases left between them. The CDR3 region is CASSPSAGWVGNEQFF. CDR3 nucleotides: TGTGCCAGCTCACCATCAGCAGGTTGGGTGGGCAATGAGCAGTTCTTC.

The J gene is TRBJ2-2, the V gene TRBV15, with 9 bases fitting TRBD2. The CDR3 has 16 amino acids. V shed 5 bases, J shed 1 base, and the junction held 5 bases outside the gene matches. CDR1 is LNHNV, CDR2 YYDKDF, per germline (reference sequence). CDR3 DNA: TGTGCCACCAGCCTAGGACTAGCGCAGAACACCGGGGAGCTGTTTTTT. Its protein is CATSLGLAQNTGELFF.

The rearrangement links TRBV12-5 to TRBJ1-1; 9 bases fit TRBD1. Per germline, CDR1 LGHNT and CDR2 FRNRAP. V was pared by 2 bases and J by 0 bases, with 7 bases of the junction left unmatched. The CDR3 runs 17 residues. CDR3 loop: CASGLSLGTGMNTEAFF. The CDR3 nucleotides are TGTGCTAGTGGTTTGAGCCTCGGGACAGGGATGAACACTGAAGCTTTCTTT. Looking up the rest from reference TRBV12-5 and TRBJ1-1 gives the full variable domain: DARVTQTPRHKVTEMGQEVTMRCQPILGHNTVFWYRQTMMQGLELLAYFRNRAPLDDSGMPKDRFSAEMPDATLATLKIQPSEPRDSAVYFCASGLSLGTGMNTEAFFGQGTRLTVV.

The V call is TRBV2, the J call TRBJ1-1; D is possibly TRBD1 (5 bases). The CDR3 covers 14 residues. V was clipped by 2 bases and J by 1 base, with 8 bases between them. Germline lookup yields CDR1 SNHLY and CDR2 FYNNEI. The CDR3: CASSEQGQNTEAFF. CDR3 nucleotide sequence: TGTGCCAGCAGTGAACAGGGCCAGAACACTGAAGCTTTCTTT. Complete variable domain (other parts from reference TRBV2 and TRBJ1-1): EPEVTQTPSHQVTQMGQEVILRCVPISNHLYFYWYRQILGQKVEFLVSFYNNEISEKSEIFDDQFSVERPDGSNFTLKIRSTKLEDSAMYFCASSEQGQNTEAFFGQGTRLTVV.

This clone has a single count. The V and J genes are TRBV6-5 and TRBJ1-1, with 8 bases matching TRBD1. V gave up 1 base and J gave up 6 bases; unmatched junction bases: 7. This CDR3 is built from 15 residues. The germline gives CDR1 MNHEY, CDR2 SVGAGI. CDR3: CASSYLRTGIPEAFF. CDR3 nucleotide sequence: TGTGCCAGCAGTTACTTAAGGACAGGGATCCCTGAAGCTTTCTTT.

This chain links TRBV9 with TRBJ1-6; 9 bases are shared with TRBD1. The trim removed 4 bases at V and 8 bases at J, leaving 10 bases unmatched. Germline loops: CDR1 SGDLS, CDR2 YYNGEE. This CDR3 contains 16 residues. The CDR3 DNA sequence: TGTGCCAGCAGCCCGAACCGGGACAGGGTGGATTCACCCCTCCACTTT. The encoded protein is CASSPNRDRVDSPLHF.